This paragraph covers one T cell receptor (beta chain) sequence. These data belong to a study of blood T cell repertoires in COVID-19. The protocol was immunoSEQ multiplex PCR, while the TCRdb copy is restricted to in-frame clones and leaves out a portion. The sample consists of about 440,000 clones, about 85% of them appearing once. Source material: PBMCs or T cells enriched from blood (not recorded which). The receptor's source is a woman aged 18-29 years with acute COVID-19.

CDR3 DNA sequence: TGTGCCACCAGCACCCCAGCTGGCGCGGGGGAGACCCAGTACTTC. Its translation: CATSTPAGAGETQYF. V usage is TRBV24-1 and J usage is TRBJ2-5; a possible D gene is TRBD2 (6 bases). V was shortened by 7 bases and J by 5 bases, with 19 bases between the two germline ends. Germline-derived CDR1 and CDR2 are KGHDR and SFDVKD. The CDR3 runs to 15 residues.